This is a list of T cell receptor beta chains from one sample in a study of PD-1 blockade in classical Hodgkin lymphoma. Using immunoSEQ multiplex PCR, the repertoire was profiled, and TCRdb retains in-frame clones only, with some absent. Of roughly 38,000 clones in the sample, more than 85% were seen once. The sample here was peripheral blood mononuclear cells (PBMCs), taken before the second cycle of nivolumab. The receptors here all came from a human donor with classical Hodgkin lymphoma. Both conserved end residues are part of each CDR3. Fields, in order: D gene, J gene, V gene, clone size, CDR3 DNA, CDR3 protein. D genes are given only for firm matches. A row's size may be missing; if present it is once, few, many or a size class.

d_call: -; j_call: TRBJ1-2; v_call: TRBV28; clone_size: -; cdr3_nt: TGTGCCAGCAGTTTGGAGGGCCCTAACTATGGCTACACCTTC; cdr3_aa: CASSLEGPNYGYTF
d_call: TRBD2; j_call: TRBJ2-3; v_call: TRBV15; clone_size: once; cdr3_nt: TGTGCCACCAGCCCTCGACTAGCGGGAAATACAGATACGCAGTATTTT; cdr3_aa: CATSPRLAGNTDTQYF
d_call: -; j_call: TRBJ1-6; v_call: TRBV7-8; clone_size: -; cdr3_nt: TGTGCCAGCAGCGTCCGGGAATTTAATTCACCCCTCCACTTT; cdr3_aa: CASSVREFNSPLHF
d_call: TRBD1; j_call: TRBJ1-2; v_call: TRBV4-1; clone_size: -; cdr3_nt: TGCGCCAGCAGCGGACAGGGGGCGCGAGGCTACACCTTC; cdr3_aa: CASSGQGARGYTF
d_call: -; j_call: TRBJ1-4; v_call: TRBV5-4; clone_size: -; cdr3_nt: TGTGCCAGCAGCGTGTACAAGGTCGAAAAACTGTTTTTT; cdr3_aa: CASSVYKVEKLFF
d_call: TRBD1; j_call: TRBJ2-5; v_call: TRBV7-9; clone_size: -; cdr3_nt: TGTGCCAGCAGTCCGGGGGACAGGGACAGGCAAGAGACCCAGTACTTC; cdr3_aa: CASSPGDRDRQETQYF
d_call: -; j_call: TRBJ2-7; v_call: TRBV21-1; clone_size: -; cdr3_nt: TGTGCCAGCAGCAAACATACAGGGAGCTCCTACGAGCAGTACTTC; cdr3_aa: CASSKHTGSSYEQYF
d_call: -; j_call: TRBJ1-4; v_call: TRBV5-6; clone_size: -; cdr3_nt: TGTGCCAGCAGCTTAAGGGAATGGAGGAATGAAAAACTGTTTTTT; cdr3_aa: CASSLREWRNEKLFF
d_call: -; j_call: TRBJ1-1; v_call: TRBV10-3; clone_size: -; cdr3_nt: TGTGCCATCAGTGAGTCGAGGGTGGGAGCTGAAGCTTTCTTT; cdr3_aa: CAISESRVGAEAFF
d_call: TRBD2; j_call: TRBJ2-1; v_call: TRBV7-9; clone_size: -; cdr3_nt: TGTGCCAGCAGCTTACGGACTAGCGGGAGAATCTACAATGAGCAGTTCTTC; cdr3_aa: CASSLRTSGRIYNEQFF
d_call: TRBD1; j_call: TRBJ1-5; v_call: TRBV7-6; clone_size: -; cdr3_nt: TGTGCCAGCAGCTTACAGGGGGCATCGGGCAATCAGCCCCAGCATTTT; cdr3_aa: CASSLQGASGNQPQHF
d_call: -; j_call: TRBJ2-2; v_call: TRBV6-5; clone_size: -; cdr3_nt: TGTGCCAGCAGTTCCCCCGACCTCACGGGGACCGGGGAGCTGTTTTTT; cdr3_aa: CASSSPDLTGTGELFF
d_call: -; j_call: TRBJ1-2; v_call: TRBV7-9; clone_size: -; cdr3_nt: TGTGCCAGCACCACCCGACCCGACAGGACCCCTAACTATGGCTACACCTTC; cdr3_aa: CASTTRPDRTPNYGYTF
d_call: -; j_call: TRBJ2-2; v_call: TRBV14; clone_size: -; cdr3_nt: TGTGCCAGCAGCCAAGTCACCTTGGGCGGGGAGCTGTTTTTT; cdr3_aa: CASSQVTLGGELFF
d_call: -; j_call: TRBJ1-5; v_call: TRBV6-6; clone_size: few; cdr3_nt: TGTGCCAGCAGTTACGAAAGCCTCAATCAGCCCCAGCATTTT; cdr3_aa: CASSYESLNQPQHF
d_call: TRBD1; j_call: TRBJ1-5; v_call: TRBV28; clone_size: -; cdr3_nt: TGTGCCAGCAGTTTAGGCAGGGGGTATCAGCCCCAGCATTTT; cdr3_aa: CASSLGRGYQPQHF
d_call: TRBD2; j_call: TRBJ2-1; v_call: TRBV18; clone_size: -; cdr3_nt: TGTGCCAGCTCCCTGGCTAGCGGCCCTTCCTACAATGAGCAGTTCTTC; cdr3_aa: CASSLASGPSYNEQFF
d_call: -; j_call: TRBJ1-2; v_call: TRBV21-1; clone_size: medium-sized; cdr3_nt: TGTGCCAGCAGCAAACTAGACTATGGCTACACCTTC; cdr3_aa: CASSKLDYGYTF
d_call: -; j_call: TRBJ1-4; v_call: TRBV4-2; clone_size: few; cdr3_nt: TGTGCCAGCACGGTCGGATCGAGGGAAAAACTGTTTTTT; cdr3_aa: CASTVGSREKLFF
d_call: TRBD2; j_call: TRBJ2-1; v_call: TRBV5-1; clone_size: -; cdr3_nt: TGCGCCAGCAGCTTCCAAGCGGGAGGTACCTACAATGAGCAGTTCTTC; cdr3_aa: CASSFQAGGTYNEQFF
d_call: -; j_call: TRBJ2-7; v_call: TRBV28; clone_size: -; cdr3_nt: TGTGCCAGCAGTTTGAGGGCTGACTACGAGCAGTACTTC; cdr3_aa: CASSLRADYEQYF
d_call: -; j_call: TRBJ2-5; v_call: TRBV7-3; clone_size: -; cdr3_nt: TGTGCCAGCAGCTGGGGTGGGCAGACCCAAGAGACCCAGTACTTC; cdr3_aa: CASSWGGQTQETQYF
d_call: TRBD2; j_call: TRBJ2-5; v_call: TRBV4-3; clone_size: -; cdr3_nt: TGCGCCAGCAGCCAAGATCTAGTCGGCCTAGCGGGGGCCCAAGAGACCCAGTACTTC; cdr3_aa: CASSQDLVGLAGAQETQYF
d_call: TRBD2; j_call: TRBJ2-7; v_call: TRBV13; clone_size: -; cdr3_nt: TGTGCCAGCAGCCCCGGGACTAGCTCCTACGAGCAGTACTTC; cdr3_aa: CASSPGTSSYEQYF
d_call: -; j_call: TRBJ1-6; v_call: TRBV9; clone_size: -; cdr3_nt: TGTGCCAGCAGCGGGGGACATGGAAATTCACCCCTCCACTTT; cdr3_aa: CASSGGHGNSPLHF
d_call: TRBD2; j_call: TRBJ2-5; v_call: TRBV7-6; clone_size: -; cdr3_nt: TGTGCCAGCAGCCGCGGACTAGCGGGAAAGACCCAGTACTTC; cdr3_aa: CASSRGLAGKTQYF
d_call: TRBD2; j_call: TRBJ2-1; v_call: TRBV4-2; clone_size: -; cdr3_nt: TGTGCCAGCAGCCAAGCTAGCGGGGGGGCCATGAATGAGCAGTTCTTC; cdr3_aa: CASSQASGGAMNEQFF
d_call: -; j_call: TRBJ1-5; v_call: TRBV6-5; clone_size: -; cdr3_nt: TGTGCCAGCAGACAGGGAGTCAATCAGCCCCAGCATTTT; cdr3_aa: CASRQGVNQPQHF
d_call: TRBD1; j_call: TRBJ2-7; v_call: TRBV7-2; clone_size: -; cdr3_nt: TGTGCCAGCAGCCAAACCGGGCCACCCTTCGGACAGGGCTACGAGCAGTACTTC; cdr3_aa: CASSQTGPPFGQGYEQYF
d_call: -; j_call: TRBJ2-1; v_call: TRBV5-4; clone_size: -; cdr3_nt: TGTGCCAGCAGCTTAGGACGCCCTTACTACAATGAGCAGTTCTTC; cdr3_aa: CASSLGRPYYNEQFF
d_call: -; j_call: TRBJ2-2; v_call: TRBV7-6; clone_size: -; cdr3_nt: TGTGCCAGCAGCTTATTTACCAGGCAGAACACCGGGGAGCTGTTTTTT; cdr3_aa: CASSLFTRQNTGELFF
d_call: -; j_call: TRBJ2-2; v_call: TRBV7-3; clone_size: -; cdr3_nt: TGTGCCAGCAGCCCGACGACGGGCGGGGAGCTGTTTTTT; cdr3_aa: CASSPTTGGELFF
d_call: -; j_call: TRBJ1-1; v_call: TRBV11-1; clone_size: -; cdr3_nt: TGTGCCAGCATCTCGAGGTCGGTCGTCTCTACTGAAGCTTTCTTT; cdr3_aa: CASISRSVVSTEAFF
d_call: -; j_call: TRBJ2-1; v_call: TRBV9; clone_size: -; cdr3_nt: TGTGCCAGCAGCGTAGAGATCAATTCCCCCACCTACAATGAGCAGTTCTTC; cdr3_aa: CASSVEINSPTYNEQFF
d_call: -; j_call: TRBJ1-2; v_call: TRBV2; clone_size: -; cdr3_nt: TGTGCCAGCAGCCCCCAGGGACCCTATGGCTACACCTTC; cdr3_aa: CASSPQGPYGYTF
d_call: TRBD1; j_call: TRBJ2-1; v_call: TRBV11-1; clone_size: -; cdr3_nt: TGTGCCAGCAGCCTCCTGGGGGGACAGGGGTCCTACAATGAGCAGTTCTTC; cdr3_aa: CASSLLGGQGSYNEQFF
d_call: -; j_call: TRBJ1-2; v_call: TRBV7-2; clone_size: -; cdr3_nt: TGTGCCAGCAGCTTAGCATTGGCGAGCGGCTACACCTTC; cdr3_aa: CASSLALASGYTF
d_call: -; j_call: TRBJ2-7; v_call: TRBV5-4; clone_size: -; cdr3_nt: TGTGCCAGCAGCTTGGGACAGCTCTACGAGCAGTACTTC; cdr3_aa: CASSLGQLYEQYF
d_call: TRBD2; j_call: TRBJ2-2; v_call: TRBV27; clone_size: -; cdr3_nt: TGTGCCAGCAGTTTAAAAGCGGGAGGCACCGGGGAGCTGTTTTTT; cdr3_aa: CASSLKAGGTGELFF